The 16 T cell receptor beta chains presented below share a single source sample, sequenced in a study of T-cell reconstitution after alpha-beta-depleted transplantation in children. For TCRbeta, the library was prepared with unique molecular identifiers. TCRdb redid the calling of the PCR reads with MiXCR, one entry per CDR3 protein. The sample consists of about 580,000 distinct CDR3 sequences, 27% of them appearing once. The specimen was PBMCs, collected before TCRalphabeta/CD19-depleted stem cell transplant. The receptors stem from a boy in the first two years of life with Wiskott-Aldrich syndrome, due to receive a stem cell transplant.

This clonotype was recorded at least ten times. The chain carries TRBV28 and TRBJ2-1; 7 positions agree with TRBD1. This CDR3 spans 14 amino acids. Trimming removed 5 bases from V and 1 base from J; junction bases left unmatched: 2. Per the germline V gene, CDR1 is MDHEN and CDR2 is SYDVKM. The DNA for the CDR3 is TGTGCCAGCAGTCTGACAGGGTCCTACAATGAGCAGTTCTTC. Translating it yields CASSLTGSYNEQFF.

The chain links TRBV5-1 to TRBJ2-7; 10 bases agree with TRBD2. J lost 7 bases, V lost 4 bases, and 8 bases had no gene match. The CDR3 consists of 14 residues. CDR1 SGHRS and CDR2 YFSETQ come from the germline V gene. The CDR3 loop reads CASSDSGRMWEQYF. DNA of the CDR3: TGCGCCAGCAGCGATAGCGGGAGGATGTGGGAGCAGTACTTC.

In its sample, this clonotype was seen a few times. V is TRBV20-1 and J is TRBJ1-5, with 8 bases matching TRBD1. The V and J ends lost 7 bases and 7 bases, in that order; junction bases with no gene match: 6. Germline-derived CDR1 and CDR2 are DFQATT and SNEGSKA (reference sequence). The CDR3 spans 12 residues. This CDR3 reads CSVGQGQQPQHF. Written as DNA, the CDR3 is TGCAGTGTTGGACAGGGACAACAGCCCCAGCATTTT.

The rearrangement joins TRBV20-1 to TRBJ1-5; 9 positions match TRBD1. The J segment lost 4 bases and the V segment lost 6 bases, leaving 4 bases of the junction unmatched. CDR3 length: 13 amino acids. Germline CDR1 DFQATT, CDR2 SNEGSKA (reference sequence). CDR3 nucleotides: TGCAGTGCGCGGACAGGGGATAATCAGCCCCAGCATTTT. Residues: CSARTGDNQPQHF.

This clonotype was seen a handful of times. The rearrangement uses TRBV20-1 and TRBJ2-1, with D possibly being TRBD1 or TRBD2 (5 bases each). This CDR3 contains 15 residues. The germline CDR1 and CDR2 sequences are DFQATT and SNEGSKA (reference sequence). Trimming took 5 bases from V and 0 from J, leaving 14 bases between them. Written as DNA, the CDR3 is TGCAGTGCTGGGGGAGAACTGAGCTCCTACAATGAGCAGTTCTTC. Its translation is CSAGGELSSYNEQFF.

The sample holds a few counts of this clonotype. This chain connects TRBV27 to TRBJ2-7; a possible D gene is TRBD2 (5 bases). V was pared by 4 bases and J by 3 bases, with 10 bases between. The CDR3 runs 13 residues. Germline CDR1 MNHEY, CDR2 SMNVEV (reference sequence). CDR3 sequence: CASSWRANYEQYF. As DNA, the CDR3 is TGTGCCAGCAGTTGGCGGGCAAACTACGAGCAGTACTTC.

Note on this clonotype: An end of the junction differs from the germline gene, which may be a read error. The chain links TRBV7-6 to TRBJ1-1; D unresolved. From germline, CDR1 is SGHVS and CDR2 FNYEAQ. This CDR3 has 15 residues. The CDR3 region is CASSYNPDGYTDAFF. The DNA of the CDR3 is TGTGCCAGCAGCTATAACCCGGACGGTTACACTGACGCTTTCTTT. Together with reference TRBV7-6 and TRBJ1-1, the CDR3 gives the full variable domain: GAGVSQSPRYKVTKRGQDVALRCDPISGHVSLYWYRQALGQGPEFLTYFNYEAQQDKSGLPNDRFSAERPEGSISTLTIQRTEQRDSAMYRCASSYNPDGYTDAFFGQGTRLTVV.

This clonotype appeared once. The J gene is TRBJ2-5, the V gene TRBV11-2; TRBD2 matches 7 bases. V trimming: 5 bases; J trimming: 6 bases; junction bases outside the gene matches: 12. The CDR3 contains 15 residues. Germline V lookup: CDR1 SGHAT, CDR2 FQNNGV. CDR3 in amino acids: CASSHIGRAVKTQYF. In nucleotides, the CDR3 is TGTGCCAGCAGCCATATTGGGAGGGCCGTAAAGACCCAGTACTTC.

This clonotype was observed a few times. The genes are TRBV6-6 and TRBJ2-5, with D hard to call. The CDR3 has 12 amino acids. Germline assignment: CDR1 MNHNY and CDR2 SVGAGI (reference sequence). Trimming cost V 7 bases and J 5 bases, with 11 bases left between them. The CDR3 spells CASIGSTETQYF. DNA of the CDR3: TGTGCCAGCATCGGGTCGACGGAGACCCAGTACTTC.

The V call is TRBV19, the J call TRBJ1-4; D not certain. The CDR3 contains 16 residues. Germline V gene data show CDR1 as LNHDA and CDR2 as SQIVND (reference sequence). The V end was cut by 4 bases, the J end by 4 bases, with 16 bases between. The CDR3 DNA reads as TGTGCCAGTAGTACCGATCTAACCGTCGATAATGAAAAACTGTTTTTT. Translated, it gives CASSTDLTVDNEKLFF.

In this sample, this clonotype turned up a few times. This chain connects TRBV30 to TRBJ2-1; no clear D. This CDR3 has 11 residues. CDR1 GTSNPN and CDR2 SVGIG come from the germline V gene (reference sequence). Trimming removed 5 bases at V and 7 bases at J, with 9 bases between. The CDR3 region is CAWGDGNEQFF. CDR3 bases: TGTGCCTGGGGAGACGGGAATGAGCAGTTCTTC. Using reference TRBV30 and TRBJ2-1 for the parts outside the CDR3, the full variable domain is SQTIHQWPATLVQPVGSPLSLECTVEGTSNPNLYWYRQAAGRGLQLLFYSVGIGQISSEVPQNLSASRPQDRQFILSSKKLLLSDSGFYLCAWGDGNEQFFGPGTRLTVL.

A few counts support this clonotype. This chain joins TRBV12-3 or TRBV12-4 and TRBJ2-7, with TRBD2 matching 9 bases. The V segment lost 5 bases and the J segment 4 bases; nucleotides outside the gene matches: 6. This CDR3 region has 14 residues. CDR3 in amino acids: CASSLSGRMYEQYF. DNA for the CDR3: TGTGCCAGCAGTCTTAGCGGGAGAATGTACGAGCAGTACTTC.

The gene calls are TRBV12-3 or TRBV12-4 and TRBJ2-1; 11 nucleotides line up with TRBD2. The junction had 7 bases not matched to a gene; V was cut back by 5 bases and J by 10 bases. CDR3 size: 14 residues. Here the CDR3 reads CASSALAGGVEQFF. The CDR3 DNA is TGTGCCAGCAGTGCCCTAGCGGGAGGTGTAGAGCAGTTCTTC.

The V call is TRBV20-1, the J call TRBJ2-1, with D tentatively TRBD1 (6 bases). Germline CDR1 and CDR2: DFQATT and SNEGSKA (reference sequence). V lost 4 bases and J 2 bases, leaving 9 bases between the germline ends. The CDR3 is 13 residues long. CDR3 residues: CSAMDRAYNEQFF. The DNA for the CDR3 is TGCAGTGCTATGGACAGAGCCTACAATGAGCAGTTCTTC.

The chain employs TRBV29-1 and TRBJ1-1; no clear D. CDR1 SQVTM and CDR2 ANQGSEA come from the germline V gene. The CDR3 contains 13 residues. Trimming shortened V by 7 bases and J by 4 bases, and 16 bases separated the two germline ends. The CDR3 nucleotides read TGCAGCGGGGAGAGGAGCCTAGGCACTGAAGCTTTCTTT. Amino acid sequence: CSGERSLGTEAFF.

A few counts support this clonotype. V is TRBV5-1 and J is TRBJ1-4; D is possibly TRBD1 (5 bases). The V and J ends lost 2 bases and 5 bases respectively, with 10 bases between them. CDR1 and CDR2 (germline): SGHRS, YFSETQ. This CDR3 region has 14 residues. The DNA for the CDR3 is TGCGCCAGCAGCTTCGGGACGGAGAATGAAAAACTGTTTTTT. This encodes CASSFGTENEKLFF.